The present TCR beta chain was sequenced within a study of blood T cell repertoires in COVID-19. This clone was detected once. Using immunoSEQ multiplex PCR, the repertoire was profiled, and TCRdb retains in-frame clones only, with some absent. The table lists around 85,000 clones, 86% of them singletons. The CDR3 contains 15 residues. V lost 5 bases and J lost 3; bases outside the gene matches: 5. Germline CDR1 and CDR2: MNHEY and SVGEGT. This chain uses TRBV6-2 or TRBV6-3 with TRBJ2-3; the match to TRBD2 covers 10 bases. The TCR originated in a man in his fifties or sixties with active COVID-19. Sequenced sample: peripheral blood. This CDR3 is CASSRVLAGTDTQYF. The CDR3 nucleotides read TGTGCCAGCAGTCGGGTACTAGCGGGGACAGATACGCAGTATTTT.